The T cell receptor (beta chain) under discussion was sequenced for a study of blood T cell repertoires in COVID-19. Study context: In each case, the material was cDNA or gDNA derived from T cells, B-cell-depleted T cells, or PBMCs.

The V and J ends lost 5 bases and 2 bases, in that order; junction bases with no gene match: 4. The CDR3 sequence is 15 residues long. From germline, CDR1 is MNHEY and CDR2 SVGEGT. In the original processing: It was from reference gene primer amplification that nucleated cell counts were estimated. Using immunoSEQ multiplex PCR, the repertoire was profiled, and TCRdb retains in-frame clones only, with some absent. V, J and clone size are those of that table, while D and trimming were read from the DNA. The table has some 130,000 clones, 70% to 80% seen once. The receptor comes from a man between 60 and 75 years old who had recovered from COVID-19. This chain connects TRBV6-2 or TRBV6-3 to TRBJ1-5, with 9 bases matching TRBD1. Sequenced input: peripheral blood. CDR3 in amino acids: CASSGQGIGNQPQHF. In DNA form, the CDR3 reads TGTGCCAGCAGTGGACAGGGGATAGGCAATCAGCCCCAGCATTTT.